This T cell receptor beta chain comes out of a study of T cell changes during pregnancy in multiple sclerosis. Sequencing was performed with immunoSEQ multiplex PCR; in TCRdb, only in-frame clones are kept and a portion is missing. The table has some 60,000 clones, around 89% seen once. Germline CDR1 is SGDLS and CDR2 is YYNGEE. V shed 0 bases and J shed 6 bases, with 7 bases lying between them. The CDR3 runs 12 residues. The TCR was taken from a female donor with multiple sclerosis, enrolled in a pregnancy study. The sample was peripheral blood, taken after pregnancy. V usage is TRBV9 and J usage is TRBJ2-7; D may be TRBD2 (5 bases). CDR3 coding DNA: TGTGCCAGCAGCGTAGACAGCGGCGAGCAGTACTTC. It is translated as CASSVDSGEQYF.